This T cell receptor (beta chain) was found in a study of blood T cell repertoires in COVID-19. The overall study: Samples of COVID-19 (acute and convalescent) were obtained from the United States, Italy and Spain. The analysed material was cDNA or gDNA that came from T cells, B-cell-depleted T cells, or PBMCs.

Trimming removed 5 bases at V and 5 bases at J, with 9 bases between. In germline, CDR1 is LNHDA, CDR2 SQIVND (reference sequence). The CDR3 length is 13 residues. In the original processing: Amplification from reference gene primers served as the basis for estimated nucleated cell counts. Assay used: immunoSEQ multiplex PCR; TCRdb lists only in-frame clones, some missing. V, J and clone size are taken as reported in that table, and D and trimming were inferred from the DNA itself. In the table there are around 220,000 clones, 80% of which are singletons. This TCR derives from a human donor in a cohort sampled during active COVID-19. Source material: peripheral blood. V usage is TRBV19 and J usage is TRBJ2-2; D may be TRBD2 (5 bases). The CDR3 is CASSLTGTGELFF. CDR3 coding DNA: TGTGCCAGTAGTTTAACGGGAACCGGGGAGCTGTTTTTT.